A single sample is the source of the 14 T cell receptor beta chains below, sequenced in a study of blood T cells in healthy people across ages. The authors ran a second PCR of 7 to 11 cycles using a sample-barcoded 5' primer and a J-beta primer mix. TCRdb used MiXCR to reprocess the 5' RACE reads, holding one entry per CDR3 protein. Of around 800,000 distinct CDR3 sequences in the sample, about 46% were seen once. The sequencing input was blood. The receptors were sampled from an elderly man in good health.

This clonotype occurred a few times. The CDR3 DNA follows: TGCGCCAGCAGCCCAAGCGGGGGCAACACCGGGGAGCTGTTTTTT. It codes for CASSPSGGNTGELFF. The chain carries TRBV5-1 and TRBJ2-2, with 8 bases aligning to TRBD2. Germline V CDR1 and CDR2: SGHRS, YFSETQ. J was trimmed by 2 bases and V by 4 bases; bases with no gene match: 4. This CDR3 contains 15 residues.

The gene calls are TRBV6-4 and TRBJ2-5; D unresolved. There are 13 residues in the CDR3. Per germline, CDR1 MRHNA and CDR2 SNTAGT. V lost 4 bases and J 1 base, leaving 7 bases between the germline ends. CDR3 sequence reads: CASSACGQETQYF. The DNA of the CDR3 is TGTGCCAGCAGTGCCTGTGGCCAAGAGACCCAGTACTTC.

There are a few counts of this clonotype. The chain is built from TRBV3-1 and TRBJ2-6; D is unclear. The CDR3 contains 19 residues. Germline lookup yields CDR1 LGHDT and CDR2 YNNKEL (reference sequence). V was pared by 0 bases and J by 2 bases, with 17 bases between. The DNA of the CDR3 is TGTGCCAGCAGCCAAGATGGCTTCAGTCAGATTACTGGGGCCAACGTCCTGACTTTC. It translates to CASSQDGFSQITGANVLTF.

V gene TRBV6-2 or TRBV6-3 combines with J gene TRBJ2-5; D not certain. The V gene lost 5 bases and the J gene lost 5 bases, with 9 bases spanning the gap. Germline CDR1 and CDR2: MNHEY and SVGEGT. The CDR3 has 12 residues. The CDR3 DNA follows: TGTGCCAGCAGTCTCCAGTGGGAGACCCAGTACTTC. Its translation is CASSLQWETQYF.

The chain has TRBV20-1 and TRBJ2-4, with 9 positions matching TRBD1. TRBJ2-7 matches the DNA end more closely, so the J call is doubtful. The CDR3 has 13 amino acids. Germline CDR1 and CDR2: DFQATT and SNEGSKA (reference sequence). The CDR3 nucleotides are TGCAGTCCGACAGGACAGGGGCCCCACGAGCAGTACTTC. Residues: CSPTGQGPHEQYF.

This clonotype was counted once. The chain recombines TRBV7-8 with TRBJ2-2; no clear D gene. The CDR3 consists of 13 residues. The germline V gene encodes CDR1 SGHVS and CDR2 FQNEAQ. The V end lost 4 bases, the J end lost 6 bases, and 9 bases lay between the germline ends. The CDR3 DNA reads as TGTGCCAGCAGCTCCGCTCGGTCCGGGGAGCTGTTTTTT. It translates to CASSSARSGELFF.

DNA for the CDR3: TGCAGTGCTAGAGATTGGAACGGGAGTTCCTACAATGAGCAGTTCTTC. It codes for CSARDWNGSSYNEQFF. The chain employs TRBV20-1 and TRBJ2-1; D possibly corresponds to TRBD2 (6 bases). The CDR3 extends over 16 amino acids. The V gene's germline CDR1 is DFQATT and CDR2 SNEGSKA (reference sequence). The germline V and J ends were trimmed by 0 bases and 1 base, with 13 bases remaining between them.

This clonotype was counted a few times. The chain employs TRBV6-2 or TRBV6-3 and TRBJ2-1; D gene ambiguous. Germline V CDR1 and CDR2: MNHEY, SVGEGT. V lost 6 bases and J lost 4, with 16 bases in between. The CDR3 loop spans 15 amino acids. CDR3 residues: CASSQNPVRYNEQFF. In nucleotides, the CDR3 is TGTGCCAGCAGCCAGAACCCGGTCAGGTACAATGAGCAGTTCTTC.

The chain combines TRBV12-3 or TRBV12-4 with TRBJ1-6; TRBD1 might be the D (6 bases). Trimming pared 7 bases from V and 7 bases from J, leaving 17 bases between. The CDR3 loop spans 15 amino acids. The CDR3 nucleotides are TGTGCCAGCACCGAAAGGACAGTTAGAAATTCACCCCTCCACTTT. As protein: CASTERTVRNSPLHF.

The chain joins TRBV20-1 to TRBJ2-3, with a tentative D call TRBD1 (5 bases). The CDR3 covers 13 residues. CDR1 and CDR2 (germline): DFQATT, SNEGSKA (reference sequence). V lost 0 bases and J 5 bases, leaving 9 bases between the germline ends. CDR3 DNA sequence: TGCAGTGCTAGAGACAGGGTCCGAGATACGCAGTATTTT. Its protein is CSARDRVRDTQYF.

The J gene is TRBJ2-7, the V gene TRBV5-4, with D perhaps being TRBD1 or TRBD2 (5 bases each). Germline lookup yields CDR1 SGHNT and CDR2 YYREEE (reference sequence). This CDR3 has 15 residues. The V end was cut by 4 bases, the J end by 6 bases, with 20 bases between. The CDR3 DNA is TGTGCCAGCAGCCCAACTAGGGGCGAGACCTGCGAGCAGTACTTC. Residues: CASSPTRGETCEQYF.

The rearrangement links TRBV7-2 to TRBJ2-4, with D uncertain. The CDR3 contains 14 residues. Germline V lookup: CDR1 SGHTA, CDR2 FQGNSA. V dropped 3 bases and J dropped 7 bases, with 13 bases sitting between them. The CDR3 protein is CASSLANYKNIQYF. The CDR3 DNA reads as TGTGCCAGCAGCTTGGCCAACTACAAGAACATTCAGTACTTC.

This clonotype occurred a few times. The V call is TRBV7-2, the J call TRBJ2-3, with D perhaps matching TRBD1 (5 bases). The CDR3 runs to 14 residues. V was pared by 0 bases and J by 6 bases, with 10 bases between. Germline V gene sequence: CDR1 SGHTA, CDR2 FQGNSA. CDR3 sequence (DNA): TGTGCCAGCAGCTTAGCAGGGGTAGGGGATACGCAGTATTTT. Amino acids: CASSLAGVGDTQYF.

About this clonotype: An end of the junction does not agree with germline; a read error may underlie this. V is TRBV27 and J is TRBJ2-3; D is ambiguous. This CDR3 has 14 residues. CDR1 and CDR2 from the germline V gene are MNHEY and SMNVEV (reference sequence). CDR3 bases: TGTGCCGGCAGTTTATCTTATCCCACAGATACGCAGTATTTT. Encoded protein: CAGSLSYPTDTQYF.